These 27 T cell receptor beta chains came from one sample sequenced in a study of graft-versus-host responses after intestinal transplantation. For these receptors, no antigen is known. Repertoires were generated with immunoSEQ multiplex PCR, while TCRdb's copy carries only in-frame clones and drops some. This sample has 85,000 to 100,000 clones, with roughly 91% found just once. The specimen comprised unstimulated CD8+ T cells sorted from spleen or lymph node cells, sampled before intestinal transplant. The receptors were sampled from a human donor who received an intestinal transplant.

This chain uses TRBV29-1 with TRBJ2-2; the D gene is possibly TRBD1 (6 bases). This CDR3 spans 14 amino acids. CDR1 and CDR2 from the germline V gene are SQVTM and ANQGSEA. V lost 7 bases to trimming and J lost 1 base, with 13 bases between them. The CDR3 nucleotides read TGCAGCGCTGAGACAGGCTGGAACACCGGGGAGCTGTTTTTT. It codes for CSAETGWNTGELFF.

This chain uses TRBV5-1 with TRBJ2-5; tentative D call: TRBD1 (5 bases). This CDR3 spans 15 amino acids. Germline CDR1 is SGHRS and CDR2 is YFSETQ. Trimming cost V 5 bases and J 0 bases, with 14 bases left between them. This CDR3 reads CASRLGVWYQETQYF. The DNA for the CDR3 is TGCGCCAGCAGATTAGGGGTCTGGTACCAAGAGACCCAGTACTTC. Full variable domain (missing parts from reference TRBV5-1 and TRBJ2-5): KAGVTQTPRYLIKTRGQQVTLSCSPISGHRSVSWYQQTPGQGLQFLFEYFSETQRNKGNFPGRFSGRQFSNSRSEMNVSTLELGDSALYLCASRLGVWYQETQYFGPGTRLLVL.

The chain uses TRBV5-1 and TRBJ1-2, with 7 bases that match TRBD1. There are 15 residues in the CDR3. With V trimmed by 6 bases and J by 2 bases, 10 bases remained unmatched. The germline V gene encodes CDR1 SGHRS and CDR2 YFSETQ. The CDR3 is CASTAGTDLNYGYTF. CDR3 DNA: TGCGCCAGCACAGCCGGGACAGACCTAAACTATGGCTACACCTTC.

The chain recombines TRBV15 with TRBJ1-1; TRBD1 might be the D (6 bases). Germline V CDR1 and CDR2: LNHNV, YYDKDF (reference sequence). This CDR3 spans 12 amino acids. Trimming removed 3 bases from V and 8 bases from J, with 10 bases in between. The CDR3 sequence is CATSSDTGEAFF. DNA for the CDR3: TGTGCCACCAGCAGCGATACAGGGGAAGCTTTCTTT.

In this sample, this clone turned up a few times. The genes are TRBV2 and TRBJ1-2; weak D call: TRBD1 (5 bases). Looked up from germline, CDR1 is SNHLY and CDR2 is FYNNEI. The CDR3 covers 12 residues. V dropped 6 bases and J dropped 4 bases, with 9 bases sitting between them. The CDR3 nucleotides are TGTGCCAGCAGAGAACAGGTCTATGGCTACACCTTC. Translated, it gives CASREQVYGYTF. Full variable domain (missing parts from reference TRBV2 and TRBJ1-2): EPEVTQTPSHQVTQMGQEVILRCVPISNHLYFYWYRQILGQKVEFLVSFYNNEISEKSEIFDDQFSVERPDGSNFTLKIRSTKLEDSAMYFCASREQVYGYTFGSGTRLTVV.

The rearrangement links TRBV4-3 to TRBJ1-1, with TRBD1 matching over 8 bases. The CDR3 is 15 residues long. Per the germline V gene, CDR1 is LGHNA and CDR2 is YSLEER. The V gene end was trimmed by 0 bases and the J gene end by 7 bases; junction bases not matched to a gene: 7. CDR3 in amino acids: CASSQDRQGQGEAFF. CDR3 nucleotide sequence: TGCGCCAGCAGCCAAGATAGACAGGGGCAAGGTGAAGCTTTCTTT.

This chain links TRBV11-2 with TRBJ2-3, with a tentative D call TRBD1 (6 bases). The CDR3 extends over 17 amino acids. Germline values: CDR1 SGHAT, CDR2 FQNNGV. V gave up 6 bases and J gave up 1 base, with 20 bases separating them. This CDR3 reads CASSQPGTPPGTDTQYF. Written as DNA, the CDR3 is TGTGCCAGCAGTCAACCAGGGACACCCCCTGGCACAGATACGCAGTATTTT.

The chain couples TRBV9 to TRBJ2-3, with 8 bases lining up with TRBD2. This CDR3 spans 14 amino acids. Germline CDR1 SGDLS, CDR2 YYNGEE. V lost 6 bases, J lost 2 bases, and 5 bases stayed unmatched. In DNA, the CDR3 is TGTGCCAGCACGGCGGGGGGTCCCACAGATACGCAGTATTTT. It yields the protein CASTAGGPTDTQYF.

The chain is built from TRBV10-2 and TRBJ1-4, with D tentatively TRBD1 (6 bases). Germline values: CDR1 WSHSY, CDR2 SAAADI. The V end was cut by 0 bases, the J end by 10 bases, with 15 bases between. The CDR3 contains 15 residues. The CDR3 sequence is CASSESIRTDGKLFF. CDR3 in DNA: TGCGCCAGCAGTGAGTCTATCCGGACAGATGGAAAACTGTTTTTT.

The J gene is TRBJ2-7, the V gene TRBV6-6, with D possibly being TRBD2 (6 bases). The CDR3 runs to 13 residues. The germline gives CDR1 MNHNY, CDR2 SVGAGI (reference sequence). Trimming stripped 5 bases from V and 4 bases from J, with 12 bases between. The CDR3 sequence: CASSSDGSYEQYF. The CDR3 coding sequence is TGTGCCAGCAGTAGCGACGGGAGTTACGAGCAGTACTTC.

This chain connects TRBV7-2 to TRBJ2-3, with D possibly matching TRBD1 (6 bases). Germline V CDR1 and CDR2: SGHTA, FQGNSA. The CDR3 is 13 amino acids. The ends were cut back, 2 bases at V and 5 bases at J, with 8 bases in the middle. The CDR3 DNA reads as TGTGCCAGCAGCTTACACAGGGAAGATACGCAGTATTTT. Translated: CASSLHREDTQYF.

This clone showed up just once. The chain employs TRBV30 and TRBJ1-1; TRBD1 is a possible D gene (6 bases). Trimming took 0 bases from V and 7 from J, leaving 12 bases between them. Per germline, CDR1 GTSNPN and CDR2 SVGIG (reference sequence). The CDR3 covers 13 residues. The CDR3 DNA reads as TGTGCCTGGAGTGTTATAGGGGGTGGTGAAGCTTTCTTT. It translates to CAWSVIGGGEAFF.

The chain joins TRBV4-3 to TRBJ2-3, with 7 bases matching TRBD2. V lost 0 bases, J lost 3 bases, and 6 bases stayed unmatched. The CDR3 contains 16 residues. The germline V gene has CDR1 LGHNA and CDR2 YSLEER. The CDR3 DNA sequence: TGCGCCAGCAGCCAAGATGGTGGGGAGGGAACAGATACGCAGTATTTT. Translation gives CASSQDGGEGTDTQYF.

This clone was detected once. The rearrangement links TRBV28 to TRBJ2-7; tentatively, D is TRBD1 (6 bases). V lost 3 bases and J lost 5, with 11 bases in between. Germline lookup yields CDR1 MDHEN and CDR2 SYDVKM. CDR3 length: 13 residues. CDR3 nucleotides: TGTGCCAGCAGTTTCACCCGGACAGACGAGCAGTACTTC. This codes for CASSFTRTDEQYF.

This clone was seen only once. The CDR3 region has the DNA TGTGCCAGCAGCGCCAACCAAAGAATCGGGCTAGCGGGGGGACGAAACGATTACAATGAGCAGTTCTTC. It specifies CASSANQRIGLAGGRNDYNEQFF. The chain combines TRBV13 with TRBJ2-1; TRBD2 matches at 11 bases. The CDR3 loop spans 23 amino acids. CDR1 is PRHDT and CDR2 is FYEKMQ in the germline V gene (reference sequence). The J segment lost 4 bases and the V segment lost 5 bases, leaving 28 bases of the junction unmatched.

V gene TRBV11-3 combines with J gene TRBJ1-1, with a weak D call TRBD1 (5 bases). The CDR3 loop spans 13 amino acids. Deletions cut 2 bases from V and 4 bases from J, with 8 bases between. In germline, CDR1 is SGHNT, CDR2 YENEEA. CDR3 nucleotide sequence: TGTGCCAGCAGCTTATATAGGGGCACTGAAGCTTTCTTT. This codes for CASSLYRGTEAFF.

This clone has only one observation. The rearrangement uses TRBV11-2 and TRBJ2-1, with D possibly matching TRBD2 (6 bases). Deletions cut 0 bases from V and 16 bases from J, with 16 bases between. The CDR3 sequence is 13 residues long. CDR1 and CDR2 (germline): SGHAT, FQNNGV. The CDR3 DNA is TGTGCCAGCAGCTTAGACCCCTCGGGGGTCTATTTCTTC. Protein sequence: CASSLDPSGVYFF.

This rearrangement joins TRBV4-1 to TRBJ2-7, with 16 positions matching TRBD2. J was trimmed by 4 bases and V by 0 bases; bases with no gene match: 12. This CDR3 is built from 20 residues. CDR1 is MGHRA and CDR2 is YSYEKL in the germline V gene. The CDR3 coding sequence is TGCGCCAGCAGCCAAGATTCGGGACTAGCGGGGGGGCCTGGAACTTACGAGCAGTACTTC. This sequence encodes CASSQDSGLAGGPGTYEQYF.

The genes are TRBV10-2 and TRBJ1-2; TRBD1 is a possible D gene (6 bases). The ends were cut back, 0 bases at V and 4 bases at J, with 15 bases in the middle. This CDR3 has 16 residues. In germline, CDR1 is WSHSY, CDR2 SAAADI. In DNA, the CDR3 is TGCGCCAGCAGTGAGTCCGATTCTGACAGGCTCTATGGCTACACCTTC. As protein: CASSESDSDRLYGYTF.

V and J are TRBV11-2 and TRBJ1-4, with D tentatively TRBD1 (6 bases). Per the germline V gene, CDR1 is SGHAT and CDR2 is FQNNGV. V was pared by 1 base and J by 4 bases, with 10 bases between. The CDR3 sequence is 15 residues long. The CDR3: CASSLVGGVNEKLFF. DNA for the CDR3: TGTGCCAGCAGCTTAGTAGGGGGAGTTAATGAAAAACTGTTTTTT. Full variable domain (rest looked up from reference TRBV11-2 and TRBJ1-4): EAGVAQSPRYKIIEKRQSVAFWCNPISGHATLYWYQQILGQGPKLLIQFQNNGVVDDSQLPKDRFSAERLKGVDSTLKIQPAKLEDSAVYLCASSLVGGVNEKLFFGSGTQLSVL.

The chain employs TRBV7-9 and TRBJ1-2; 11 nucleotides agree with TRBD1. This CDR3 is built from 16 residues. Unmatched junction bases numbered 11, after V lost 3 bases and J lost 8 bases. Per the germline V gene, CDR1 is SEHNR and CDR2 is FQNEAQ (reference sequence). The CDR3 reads CASSFAPGQGARGYTF. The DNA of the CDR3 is TGTGCCAGCAGCTTCGCCCCCGGACAGGGGGCGAGGGGCTACACCTTC.

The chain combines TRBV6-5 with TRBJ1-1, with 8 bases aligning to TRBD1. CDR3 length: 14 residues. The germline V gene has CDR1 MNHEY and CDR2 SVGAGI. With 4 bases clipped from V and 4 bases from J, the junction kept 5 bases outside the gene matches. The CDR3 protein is CASSWPGTGTEAFF. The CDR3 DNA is TGTGCCAGCAGTTGGCCCGGGACAGGCACTGAAGCTTTCTTT.

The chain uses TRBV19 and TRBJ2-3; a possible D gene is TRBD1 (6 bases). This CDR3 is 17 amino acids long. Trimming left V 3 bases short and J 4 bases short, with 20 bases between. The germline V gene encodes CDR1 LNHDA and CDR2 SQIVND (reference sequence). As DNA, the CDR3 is TGTGCCAGTAGTATCCCCCTCGACAGGCCAGGAGCAGATACGCAGTATTTT. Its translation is CASSIPLDRPGADTQYF. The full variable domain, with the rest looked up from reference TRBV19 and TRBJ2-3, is DGGITQSPKYLFRKEGQNVTLSCEQNLNHDAMYWYRQDPGQGLRLIYYSQIVNDFQKGDIAEGYSVSREKKESFPLTVTSAQKNPTAFYLCASSIPLDRPGADTQYFGPGTRLTVL.

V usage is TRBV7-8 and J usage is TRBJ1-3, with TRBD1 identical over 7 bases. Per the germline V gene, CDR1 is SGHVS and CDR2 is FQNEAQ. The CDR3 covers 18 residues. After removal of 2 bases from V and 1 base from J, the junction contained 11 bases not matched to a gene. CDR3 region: CASSLLPGTVDSGNTIYF. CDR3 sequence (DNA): TGTGCCAGCAGCTTACTTCCCGGGACAGTAGATTCTGGAAACACCATATATTTT.

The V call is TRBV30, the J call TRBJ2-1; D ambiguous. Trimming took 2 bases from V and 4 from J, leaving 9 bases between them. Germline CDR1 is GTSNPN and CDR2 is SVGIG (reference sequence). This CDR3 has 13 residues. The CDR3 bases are TGTGCCTGGAGTAGAGGTGTGTACAATGAGCAGTTCTTC. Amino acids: CAWSRGVYNEQFF.

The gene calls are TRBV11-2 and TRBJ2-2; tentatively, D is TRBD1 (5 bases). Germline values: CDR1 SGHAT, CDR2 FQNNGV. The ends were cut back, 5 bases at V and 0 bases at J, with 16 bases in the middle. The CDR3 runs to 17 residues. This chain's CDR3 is CASSTIPTATNTGELFF. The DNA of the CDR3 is TGTGCCAGCAGCACCATCCCGACAGCGACGAACACCGGGGAGCTGTTTTTT.

This CDR3 is CASSLVQGASYEQYF. The CDR3 nucleotides read TGTGCCAGCAGCTTAGTTCAGGGGGCTTCCTACGAGCAGTACTTC. This rearrangement joins TRBV7-2 to TRBJ2-7; 8 nucleotides line up with TRBD1. Germline V gives CDR1 SGHTA, CDR2 FQGNSA. V lost 1 base, J lost 1 base, and 3 bases stayed unmatched. There are 15 residues in the CDR3.